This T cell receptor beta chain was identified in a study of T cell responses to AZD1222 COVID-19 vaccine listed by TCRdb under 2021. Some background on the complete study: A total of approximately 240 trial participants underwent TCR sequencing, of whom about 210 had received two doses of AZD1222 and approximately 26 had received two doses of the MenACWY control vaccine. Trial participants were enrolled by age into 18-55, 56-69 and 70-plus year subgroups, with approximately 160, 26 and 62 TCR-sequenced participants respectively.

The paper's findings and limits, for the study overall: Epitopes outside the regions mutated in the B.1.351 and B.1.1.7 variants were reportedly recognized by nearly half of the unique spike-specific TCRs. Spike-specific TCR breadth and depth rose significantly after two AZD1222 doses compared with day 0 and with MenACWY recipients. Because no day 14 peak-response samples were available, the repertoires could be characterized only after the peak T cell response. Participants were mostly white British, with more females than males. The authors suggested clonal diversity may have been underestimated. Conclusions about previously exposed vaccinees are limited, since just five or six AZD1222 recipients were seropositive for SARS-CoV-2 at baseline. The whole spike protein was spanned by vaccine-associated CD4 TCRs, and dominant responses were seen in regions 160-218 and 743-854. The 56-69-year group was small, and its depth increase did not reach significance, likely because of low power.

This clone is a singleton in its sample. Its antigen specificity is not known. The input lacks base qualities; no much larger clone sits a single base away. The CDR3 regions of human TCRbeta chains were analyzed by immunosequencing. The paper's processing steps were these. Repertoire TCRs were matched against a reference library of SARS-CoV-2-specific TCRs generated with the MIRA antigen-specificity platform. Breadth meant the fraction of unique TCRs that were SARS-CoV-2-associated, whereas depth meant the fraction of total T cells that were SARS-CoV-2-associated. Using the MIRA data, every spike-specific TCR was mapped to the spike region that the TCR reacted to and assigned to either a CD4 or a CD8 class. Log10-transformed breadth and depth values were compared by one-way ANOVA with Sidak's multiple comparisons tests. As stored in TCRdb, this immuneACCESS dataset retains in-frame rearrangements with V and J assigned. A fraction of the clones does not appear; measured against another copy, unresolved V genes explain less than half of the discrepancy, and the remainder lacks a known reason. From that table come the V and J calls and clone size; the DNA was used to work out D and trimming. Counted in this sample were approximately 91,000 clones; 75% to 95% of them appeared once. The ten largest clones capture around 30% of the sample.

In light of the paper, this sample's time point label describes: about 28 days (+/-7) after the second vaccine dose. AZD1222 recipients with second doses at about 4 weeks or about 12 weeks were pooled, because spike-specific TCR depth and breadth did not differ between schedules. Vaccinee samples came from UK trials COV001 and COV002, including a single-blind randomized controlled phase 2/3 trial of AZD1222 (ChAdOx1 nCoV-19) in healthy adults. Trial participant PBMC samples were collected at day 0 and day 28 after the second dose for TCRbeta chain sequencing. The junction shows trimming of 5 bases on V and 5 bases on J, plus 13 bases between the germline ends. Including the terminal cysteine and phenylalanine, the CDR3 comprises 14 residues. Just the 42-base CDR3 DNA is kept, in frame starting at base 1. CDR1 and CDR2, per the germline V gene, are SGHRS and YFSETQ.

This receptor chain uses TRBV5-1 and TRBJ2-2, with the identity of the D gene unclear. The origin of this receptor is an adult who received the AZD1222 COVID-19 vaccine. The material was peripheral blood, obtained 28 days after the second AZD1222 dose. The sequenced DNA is TGCGCCAGCAGGACGGAGTTACAAACCGGGGAGCTGTTTTTT. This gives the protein CASRTELQTGELFF.